The next 13 T cell receptor beta chains were all read from a single sample in a study of tumor and adjacent non-tumor tissue in lung cancer. The library came from three nested PCR rounds adapted from ARM-PCR protocols. TCRdb ran MiXCR on the multiplex PCR reads and lists one entry per CDR3 protein. The repertoire holds more than 60,000 distinct CDR3 sequences, roughly 80% seen once, with about 12% in the top ten. The template was RNA from unsorted bulk tissue. The sequenced material came from lung tumor tissue. The origin of the receptors is a woman aged 45-60 years with non-small cell lung cancer.

Concerning this clonotype: A read error may be the cause here, since a much bigger clone is one base away. The chain links TRBV29-1 to TRBJ1-5, with D tentatively TRBD1 (5 bases). In germline, CDR1 is SQVTM, CDR2 ANQGSEA. The CDR3 is 18 residues long. This CDR3 is CNVQGSGGEEYSNQPQHF. CDR3 nucleotides: TGCAACGTTCAGGGATCGGGGGGGGAAGAATATAGCAATCAGCCCCAGCATTTT.

Details on this clonotype: With a much larger clone just one base away, this may be a read error. This rearrangement joins TRBV7-3 to TRBJ2-3, with D perhaps matching TRBD2 (6 bases). Per the germline V gene, CDR1 is SGHTA and CDR2 is FQGTGA. The V and J ends lost 2 bases and 2 bases respectively, with 17 bases between them. This CDR3 region has 17 residues. Here the CDR3 DNA reads TGTGCCAGCAGCTTACAGAGGGAGGAGCGGCCCACAGATACGCAGTATTTT. Amino acid sequence: CASSLQREERPTDTQYF. Variable domain in full (rest from reference TRBV7-3 and TRBJ2-3): GAGVSQTPSNKVTEKGKYVELRCDPISGHTALYWYRQSLGQGPEFLIYFQGTGAADDSGLPNDRFFAVRPEGSVSTLKIQRTERGDSAVYLCASSLQREERPTDTQYFGPGTRLTVL.

This clonotype has more than one count but fewer than ten. The chain has TRBV15 and TRBJ2-1; 9 bases fit TRBD2. Germline V CDR1 and CDR2: LNHNV, YYDKDF (reference sequence). Losses at the gene ends were 1 base for V and 8 bases for J; bases not matched to a gene: 6. CDR3 size: 15 residues. The CDR3 DNA reads as TGTGCCACCAGCAGAGGCGGGAGGGCCTCCGATGAGCAGTTCTTC. Its protein product is CATSRGGRASDEQFF.

Concerning this clonotype itself: One end of the junction is discordant with germline, which a read error may explain. This chain connects TRBV2 to TRBJ2-1; TRBD2 agrees at 10 bases. The CDR3 runs 15 residues. Germline V gene sequence: CDR1 SNHLY, CDR2 FYNNEI. The CDR3 loop is CASRLTSGNSGEQLF. The CDR3 region has the DNA TGTGCCAGCAGGCTCACTAGCGGGAACTCTGGAGAGCAATTATTC.

V is TRBV28 and J is TRBJ2-1; no firm D call. In germline, CDR1 is MDHEN, CDR2 SYDVKM. Trimming shortened V by 8 bases and J by 11 bases, and 13 bases separated the two germline ends. CDR3 size: 11 residues. The CDR3 region has the DNA TGTGCCAGCCTTTTTGGTCCTAAGCAGTTCTTC. Protein product: CASLFGPKQFF.

Of note for this clonotype: A junction end diverges from the germline sequence, so it may reflect a read error. The genes are TRBV6-1 and TRBJ2-1; D remains ambiguous. The CDR3 consists of 11 residues. Germline CDR1 is MNHNS and CDR2 is SASEGT. DNA for the CDR3: TGTGTCAGCAGTGAGTGGGGTGAACAGTTTTTC. It specifies CVSSEWGEQFF.

The chain links TRBV6-1 to TRBJ2-1; 8 bases align to TRBD1. Germline CDR1 is MNHNS and CDR2 is SASEGT. The CDR3 loop spans 15 amino acids. CDR3: CAGSATGERYNEQFF. In nucleotides, the CDR3 is TGTGCTGGCAGTGCGACAGGGGAGCGATACAATGAGCAGTTCTTC.

Comment on this clonotype: This is likely a read error, given that the CDR3 carries no conserved phenylalanine or tryptophan at its end. It is unclear where the CDR3 begins or ends on the DNA, so no DNA is shown, and the CDR3 is as TCRdb lists it. The chain joins TRBV4-1 to TRBJ2-4; no DNA check was done on the table's D call, TRBD1. Germline V gives CDR1 MGHRA, CDR2 YSYEKL. The CDR3 is 16 amino acids long, termini counted. The CDR3 region is CASSQEGAVAKNIQHL.

A word on this clonotype: The junction shows a germline mismatch at one end, possibly a read error. The J gene is TRBJ2-7, the V gene TRBV20-1; D unclear. Germline CDR1 DFQATT, CDR2 SNEGSKA (reference sequence). The CDR3 extends over 12 amino acids. The CDR3 spells CRARPGQYEQYF. As DNA, the CDR3 is TGCAGAGCTAGGCCGGGTCAGTACGAGCAGTACTTC.

The V gene is TRBV2, the J gene TRBJ1-1, with D tentatively TRBD1 (6 bases). With 2 bases removed from V and 2 bases from J, the gap between germline ends came to 18 bases. This CDR3 region has 17 residues. CDR1 SNHLY and CDR2 FYNNEI come from the germline V gene. This CDR3 reads CASSERTQGKANTEAFF. In nucleotides, the CDR3 is TGTGCCAGCAGTGAACGGACCCAGGGGAAAGCCAACACTGAAGCTTTCTTT. Complete variable domain (other parts from reference TRBV2 and TRBJ1-1): EPEVTQTPSHQVTQMGQEVILRCVPISNHLYFYWYRQILGQKVEFLVSFYNNEISEKSEIFDDQFSVERPDGSNFTLKIRSTKLEDSAMYFCASSERTQGKANTEAFFGQGTRLTVV.

As regards this clonotype: Sequence at one end of the junction differs from germline and may be a read error. J is TRBJ1-2 and V is TRBV6-1; 8 bases agree with TRBD1. CDR3 length: 16 amino acids. The germline gives CDR1 MNHNS, CDR2 SASEGT. CDR3 DNA sequence: TGTGCCAGAAGTGAAGGGGCGGACAGGGTGTTCTATGGCTACACCTTT. Translating it yields CARSEGADRVFYGYTF.

To note about this clonotype: This sequence may be a read error, since a much larger clone differs from it by one base. V gene TRBV30 combines with J gene TRBJ1-1; D remains ambiguous. The germline V gene has CDR1 GTSNPN and CDR2 SVGIG (reference sequence). This CDR3 comprises 13 residues. The CDR3 sequence: CVWSTHSRTEAFF. CDR3 in DNA: TGTGTCTGGAGTACCCACAGCAGGACTGAAGCTTTCTTT.

The V gene is TRBV5-1, the J gene TRBJ1-2; tentative D call: TRBD1 (6 bases). Trimming pared 0 bases from V and 7 bases from J, leaving 22 bases between. This CDR3 contains 17 residues. Looked up from germline, CDR1 is SGHRS and CDR2 is YFSETQ. In DNA, the CDR3 is TGCGCCAGCAGCTTGGCGCTTGGGGGGGCCACGGATAGTGGCTACACCTTC. This gives the protein CASSLALGGATDSGYTF.